This is a list of T cell receptor beta chains from one sample in a study of T cell responses to AZD1222 COVID-19 vaccine. Clones were read by immunoSEQ multiplex PCR, and TCRdb kept only the in-frame ones, dropping some. The sample contains around 120,000 clones, roughly nine tenths of which appear only once. Sample: peripheral blood, taken on day 0 of AZD1222 vaccination. The receptor set was obtained from an adult in good health. Both conserved end residues are part of each CDR3. A D gene is named only where the DNA matches it firmly. Clone size is stated in some rows and not others, as once, few, many or a class when expanded.

. | TRBJ1-6 | TRBV2 | . | CASKRSGNSYNSPLHF | TGTGCCAGCAAGAGGAGCGGGAACTCCTATAATTCACCCCTCCACTTT
TRBD1 | TRBJ1-1 | TRBV7-8 | . | CASSLDPDRGMNTEAFF | TGTGCCAGCAGCTTAGATCCCGACAGGGGGATGAACACTGAAGCTTTCTTT
TRBD1 | TRBJ1-2 | TRBV11-2 | . | CASSPVGQGGYTF | TGTGCCAGCAGCCCAGTGGGACAGGGGGGCTACACCTTC
. | TRBJ1-2 | TRBV19 | . | CASSRGYGYTF | TGTGCCAGTAGCCGGGGGTATGGCTACACCTTC
. | TRBJ2-3 | TRBV15 | . | CATMDRSPSTDTQYF | TGTGCCACCATGGATCGGTCCCCTTCCACAGATACGCAGTATTTT
. | TRBJ2-5 | TRBV18 | . | CASSYSGPMIQETQYF | TGTGCCAGCTCGTATTCCGGACCGATGATCCAAGAGACCCAGTACTTC
. | TRBJ2-7 | TRBV11-2 | . | CASSLDFVGAYEQYF | TGTGCCAGCAGCTTAGATTTCGTCGGAGCCTACGAGCAGTACTTC
TRBD1 | TRBJ1-3 | TRBV7-9 | . | CASSFSAGGDTIYF | TGTGCCAGCAGCTTTTCAGCAGGGGGGGACACCATATATTTT
TRBD2 | TRBJ2-1 | TRBV7-2 | . | CASSYPGTSGGFSYNEQFF | TGTGCCAGCAGCTACCCAGGGACTAGCGGGGGTTTCTCCTACAATGAGCAGTTCTTC
. | TRBJ1-1 | TRBV4-3 | . | CASSPHMGGANTEAFF | TGCGCCAGCAGCCCTCATATGGGGGGCGCGAACACTGAAGCTTTCTTT
TRBD2 | TRBJ2-1 | TRBV18 | once | CASCTGLAGVVCEQFF | TGTGCCAGCTGTACGGGACTAGCGGGAGTAGTTTGTGAGCAGTTCTTC
. | TRBJ1-6 | TRBV3-1/TRBV3-2 | . | CASSPQETSPLHF | TGTGCCAGCAGCCCCCAGGAGACTTCACCCCTCCACTTT
. | TRBJ1-5 | TRBV6-4 | . | CASSENPRQPQHF | TGTGCCAGCAGTGAAAACCCTCGGCAGCCCCAGCATTTT
. | TRBJ1-5 | TRBV19 | . | CASSIVWDNNQPQHF | TGTGCCAGTAGTATAGTATGGGACAACAATCAGCCCCAGCATTTT
TRBD1 | TRBJ1-3 | TRBV6-5 | . | CASSYSTGWGNTIYF | TGTGCCAGCAGTTACTCGACAGGGTGGGGAAACACCATATATTTT
. | TRBJ2-5 | TRBV6-2/TRBV6-3 | . | CASSSQIGATQYF | TGTGCCAGCAGTTCACAGATAGGGGCGACCCAGTACTTC
TRBD1 | TRBJ2-3 | TRBV6-5 | . | CASSWTGTSTDTQYF | TGTGCCAGCAGTTGGACAGGTACTAGCACAGATACGCAGTATTTT
. | TRBJ1-1 | TRBV6-5 | once | CASSFLLSTVNTEAFF | TGTGCCAGCAGTTTCCTCCTCTCGACGGTGAACACTGAAGCTTTCTTT
. | TRBJ1-5 | TRBV9 | . | CASSVDGSGNQPQHF | TGTGCCAGCAGCGTAGACGGAAGCGGCAATCAGCCCCAGCATTTT
. | TRBJ2-7 | TRBV4-3 | . | CASSQETVSYEQYF | TGCGCCAGCAGCCAGGAGACAGTCTCCTACGAGCAGTACTTC
. | TRBJ1-1 | TRBV3-1/TRBV3-2 | . | CASSQAPVPEAFF | TGTGCCAGCAGCCAAGCCCCGGTTCCTGAAGCTTTCTTT
. | TRBJ1-1 | TRBV18 | . | CASSPMREGTEAFF | TGTGCCAGCTCACCGATGAGGGAAGGCACTGAAGCTTTCTTT
. | TRBJ2-7 | TRBV6-2/TRBV6-3 | . | CASSYSIINYEQYF | TGTGCCAGCAGTTACTCGATCATAAACTACGAGCAGTACTTC
. | TRBJ1-3 | TRBV18 | . | CASSPSGNTIYF | TGTGCCAGCTCACCGTCTGGAAACACCATATATTTT
. | TRBJ2-1 | TRBV29-1 | . | CSVVARYMNEQFF | TGCAGCGTTGTGGCTAGGTATATGAATGAGCAGTTCTTC
. | TRBJ1-3 | TRBV9 | few | CASSVGGAIGNTIYF | TGTGCCAGCAGCGTAGGGGGGGCGATCGGAAACACCATATATTTT
. | TRBJ2-3 | TRBV11-3 | . | CASSLGRDTQYF | TGTGCCAGCAGCTTAGGTCGGGATACGCAGTATTTT
. | TRBJ1-1 | TRBV11-3 | . | CASSLGQNTEAFF | TGTGCCAGCAGCTTAGGACAAAACACTGAAGCTTTCTTT
. | TRBJ1-2 | TRBV27 | . | CASSLQGVGYGYTF | TGTGCCAGCAGTCTACAGGGTGTCGGCTATGGCTACACCTTC
TRBD2 | TRBJ2-1 | TRBV10-3 | . | CATSAGSSYNEQFF | TGTGCCACTTCAGCGGGGAGCTCCTACAATGAGCAGTTCTTC
. | TRBJ2-1 | TRBV18 | . | CASSPPYGSTGAGNEQFF | TGTGCCAGCTCACCACCGTATGGGTCAACAGGGGCGGGGAATGAGCAGTTCTTC
TRBD1 | TRBJ1-5 | TRBV18 | . | CASSRLQGDQPQHF | TGTGCCAGCTCGCGTCTTCAGGGGGATCAGCCCCAGCATTTT
. | TRBJ2-5 | TRBV5-1 | . | CASSPQGYQETQYF | TGCGCCAGCAGCCCTCAAGGGTACCAAGAGACCCAGTACTTC
. | TRBJ1-1 | TRBV6-1 | . | CASSEADYLNGAFF | TGTGCCAGCAGTGAAGCGGACTATCTCAATGGAGCTTTCTTT
TRBD1 | TRBJ1-5 | TRBV5-1 | . | CASSPGQGYQPQHF | TGCGCCAGCAGCCCAGGACAGGGCTATCAGCCCCAGCATTTT
. | TRBJ2-1 | TRBV7-2 | . | CASSLQLGEQFF | TGTGCCAGCAGCTTACAACTAGGTGAGCAGTTCTTC
. | TRBJ2-7 | TRBV6-2/TRBV6-3 | . | CASSRDREVYEQYF | TGTGCCAGCAGTCGCGACCGGGAAGTATACGAGCAGTACTTC
. | TRBJ2-1 | TRBV6-1 | . | CASSVSTADVYNEQFF | TGTGCCAGCAGTGTTTCGACGGCGGATGTGTACAATGAGCAGTTCTTC
TRBD2 | TRBJ2-1 | TRBV6-5 | once | CASSYSRLAGGNEQFF | TGTGCCAGCAGTTACTCCCGGCTAGCGGGGGGCAATGAGCAGTTCTTC
TRBD1 | TRBJ1-1 | TRBV7-9 | . | CASSLQGMNTEAFF | TGTGCCAGCAGCCTACAGGGGATGAACACTGAAGCTTTCTTT
. | TRBJ1-1 | TRBV6-5 | . | CASSLNPDLEAFF | TGTGCCAGCAGTTTAAATCCTGATTTAGAAGCTTTCTTT
. | TRBJ1-5 | TRBV29-1 | . | CSAKGGGPNQPQHF | TGCAGCGCTAAAGGGGGGGGGCCCAATCAGCCCCAGCATTTT
. | TRBJ1-5 | TRBV3-1/TRBV3-2 | . | CASSQDGSNQPQHF | TGTGCCAGCAGCCAAGATGGCAGCAATCAGCCCCAGCATTTT
TRBD1 | TRBJ2-4 | TRBV2 | once | CASSEALRDRKNIQYF | TGTGCCAGCAGTGAAGCTCTCCGGGACAGAAAAAACATTCAGTACTTC
TRBD1 | TRBJ2-3 | TRBV7-2 | . | CASSEGGPRTDTQYF | TGTGCCAGCAGCGAAGGGGGCCCCCGCACAGATACGCAGTATTTT
. | TRBJ1-2 | TRBV7-8 | once | CASSPQGRYGYTF | TGTGCCAGCAGCCCCCAAGGCCGCTATGGCTACACCTTC
TRBD1 | TRBJ2-7 | TRBV19 | . | CASSPSRDSYEQYF | TGTGCCAGTAGTCCTTCTCGGGACAGCTACGAGCAGTACTTC
. | TRBJ1-1 | TRBV7-7 | . | CASSPMGDEAFF | TGTGCTAGCAGTCCGATGGGCGATGAAGCTTTCTTT
TRBD2 | TRBJ2-7 | TRBV2 | few | CASSVSAGAFDEQYF | TGTGCCAGCAGTGTGTCAGCGGGAGCCTTCGACGAGCAGTACTTC
. | TRBJ2-1 | TRBV7-8 | . | CASSLGERNEQFF | TGTGCCAGCAGCTTAGGGGAGCGAAATGAGCAGTTCTTC
. | TRBJ1-5 | TRBV7-8 | . | CASSLTETRDQPQHF | TGTGCCAGCAGCTTAACGGAGACGAGGGATCAGCCCCAGCATTTT
. | TRBJ2-2 | TRBV7-2 | once | CASSLRAGLGITGELFF | TGTGCCAGCAGCTTAAGGGCGGGACTGGGTATCACCGGGGAGCTGTTTTTT
. | TRBJ1-4 | TRBV4-3 | . | CASSQVGGGDNEKLFF | TGCGCCAGCAGCCAAGTCGGAGGCGGCGATAATGAAAAACTGTTTTTT